Each of the 18 T cell receptor beta chains below was sequenced from the same sample in a study of cytomegalovirus exposure and HLA in healthy donors. Profiling relied on immunoSEQ multiplex PCR, and the TCRdb table lists in-frame clones only, not all of them. The sample lists about 160,000 clones; roughly 86% were seen once. Sample: PBMCs. The receptors shown here come from a man aged 18 to 29 in good health and CMV-seropositive.

The V call is TRBV9, the J call TRBJ2-3; 7 bases fit TRBD2. The CDR3 is made up of 16 amino acids. The germline V gene has CDR1 SGDLS and CDR2 YYNGEE. V was pared by 0 bases and J by 4 bases, with 8 bases of the junction left unmatched. CDR3 sequence (DNA): TGTGCCAGCAGCGTAGCTACGGGAGGATACTCAGATACGCAGTATTTT. Its protein product is CASSVATGGYSDTQYF.

V usage is TRBV28 and J usage is TRBJ2-5, with 8 bases identical to TRBD2. Germline-derived CDR1 and CDR2 are MDHEN and SYDVKM. The CDR3 spans 15 residues. Germline trimming cut 5 bases from V and 4 bases from J; bases unmatched to any gene: 9. The CDR3: CASSSGSVSGETQYF. The CDR3 DNA follows: TGTGCCAGCAGTAGCGGGAGTGTCTCAGGAGAGACCCAGTACTTC.

The gene calls are TRBV5-1 and TRBJ1-1, with TRBD1 matching over 9 bases. The V and J ends lost 0 bases and 6 bases, in that order; junction bases with no gene match: 3. Germline values: CDR1 SGHRS, CDR2 YFSETQ. The CDR3 sequence is 14 residues long. Here the CDR3 DNA reads TGCGCCAGCAGCTTGGGACAGGGGGACGCTGAAGCTTTCTTT. This codes for CASSLGQGDAEAFF.

V gene TRBV5-5 combines with J gene TRBJ2-1; TRBD2 agrees at 12 bases. This CDR3 comprises 17 residues. Losses at the gene ends were 0 bases for V and 4 bases for J; bases not matched to a gene: 5. Germline V gene sequence: CDR1 SGHKS, CDR2 YYEKEE (reference sequence). The CDR3 is CASSLASGRGLYNEQFF. CDR3 DNA: TGTGCCAGCAGCTTGGCTAGCGGGAGGGGATTATACAATGAGCAGTTCTTC.

The chain has TRBV28 and TRBJ2-5, with a tentative D call TRBD2 (7 bases). The V end was cut by 4 bases, the J end by 0 bases, with 21 bases between. The CDR3 is 18 amino acids. The germline V gene has CDR1 MDHEN and CDR2 SYDVKM. The DNA of the CDR3 is TGTGCCAGCAGTTATGCCCACAGGGAGGGTGGGTACCAAGAGACCCAGTACTTC. It translates to CASSYAHREGGYQETQYF.

The chain uses TRBV6-6 and TRBJ1-5; no definite D call. Per the germline V gene, CDR1 is MNHNY and CDR2 is SVGAGI (reference sequence). CDR3 length equals 13 residues. V lost 0 bases, J lost 5 bases, and 5 bases lay in between. The CDR3 reads CASSYSRHQPQHF. CDR3 nucleotides: TGTGCCAGCAGTTACTCGAGGCATCAGCCCCAGCATTTT.

The chain combines TRBV2 with TRBJ1-1, with D perhaps matching TRBD1 (6 bases). The germline CDR1 and CDR2 sequences are SNHLY and FYNNEI. CDR3 length: 17 amino acids. The ends were cut back, 6 bases at V and 2 bases at J, with 22 bases in the middle. The DNA of the CDR3 is TGTGCCAGCAGCAAAGAAATACAGGGTATATTTAACACTGAAGCTTTCTTT. Its translation is CASSKEIQGIFNTEAFF.

V usage is TRBV4-1 and J usage is TRBJ2-5; 14 bases are a match to TRBD2. The length of the CDR3 is 18 residues. The V gene end was trimmed by 4 bases and the J gene end by 3 bases; junction bases not matched to a gene: 10. The germline V gene has CDR1 MGHRA and CDR2 YSYEKL. For the CDR3, the DNA is TGCGCCAGCAGCCCGGGACTAGCGGGAGTGAGTTGGGAAGAGACCCAGTACTTC. Translation gives CASSPGLAGVSWEETQYF.

The V gene is TRBV6-1, the J gene TRBJ2-7, with TRBD1 matching 9 bases. The junction had 13 bases not matched to a gene; V was cut back by 9 bases and J by 7 bases. CDR3 size: 14 residues. From germline, CDR1 is MNHNS and CDR2 SASEGT. Here the CDR3 DNA reads TGTGCCAGTAGGGACAGGGTAGGGCTGAGGGAGCAGTACTTC. Translating gives CASRDRVGLREQYF.

V is TRBV14 and J is TRBJ1-2, with D possibly matching TRBD1 (5 bases). V lost 1 base and J 10 bases, leaving 13 bases between the germline ends. Germline V gene lookup returns CDR1 SGHDN and CDR2 FVKESK. The CDR3 runs 13 residues. CDR3 sequence: CASSQVSGLDYTF. CDR3 nucleotide sequence: TGTGCCAGCAGCCAAGTATCGGGACTCGACTACACCTTC.

The CDR3 nucleotides are TGCGCCAGCAGCCCAGAGCCCCTAGCGGGAGATACGCAGTATTTT. Its protein is CASSPEPLAGDTQYF. The V gene is TRBV4-1, the J gene TRBJ2-3; 8 bases align to TRBD2. Germline V gene data show CDR1 as MGHRA and CDR2 as YSYEKL. J was trimmed by 5 bases and V by 4 bases; bases with no gene match: 8. The length of the CDR3 is 15 residues.

This clone came up once. V gene TRBV4-1 combines with J gene TRBJ1-2; the D gene is possibly TRBD1 (6 bases). Germline CDR1 is MGHRA and CDR2 is YSYEKL. The CDR3 consists of 15 residues. Trimming removed 1 base from V and 4 bases from J, with 13 bases in between. In DNA form, the CDR3 reads TGCGCCAGCAGCCAAGTGGGGGGGGCAATCTATGGCTACACCTTC. Its protein product is CASSQVGGAIYGYTF.

The sample holds one count of this clone. The chain links TRBV11-2 to TRBJ2-5, with D maybe TRBD1 (5 bases). Looked up from germline, CDR1 is SGHAT and CDR2 is FQNNGV. The CDR3 is 14 amino acids. V gave up 1 base and J gave up 5 bases, with 11 bases separating them. The CDR3 DNA reads as TGTGCCAGCAGCTTAGTGGGGCCCTTGGAGACCCAGTACTTC. Its translation is CASSLVGPLETQYF.

This clone was seen once. The chain joins TRBV19 to TRBJ2-2, with 7 bases fitting TRBD1. The V gene end was trimmed by 6 bases and the J gene end by 1 base; junction bases not matched to a gene: 5. The CDR3 is 15 residues long. CDR1 is LNHDA and CDR2 is SQIVND in the germline V gene (reference sequence). The CDR3 here is CASRKDRMNTGELFF. CDR3 in DNA: TGTGCCAGTAGAAAGGACAGGATGAACACCGGGGAGCTGTTTTTT.

This chain connects TRBV10-1 to TRBJ2-1; 9 nucleotides match TRBD2. V trimming: 2 bases; J trimming: 4 bases; junction bases outside the gene matches: 6. The CDR3 runs to 16 residues. Germline-derived CDR1 and CDR2 are WNHNN and SYGVQD (reference sequence). The CDR3: CASSENGAGGYNEQFF. In DNA form, the CDR3 reads TGCGCCAGCAGTGAGAATGGAGCGGGGGGATACAATGAGCAGTTCTTC.

The V and J genes are TRBV10-3 and TRBJ2-7; weak D call: TRBD1 (7 bases). The germline CDR1 and CDR2 sequences are ENHRY and SYGVKD. The CDR3 covers 14 residues. V was clipped by 6 bases and J by 0 bases, with 12 bases between them. CDR3 nucleotides: TGTGCCATCAGCCAGGGGGGAAGCTCCTACGAGCAGTACTTC. It yields the protein CAISQGGSSYEQYF.

This clone was recorded only once. V gene TRBV15 combines with J gene TRBJ2-1; 8 nucleotides line up with TRBD2. With 3 bases clipped from V and 4 bases from J, the junction kept 5 bases outside the gene matches. Germline CDR1 LNHNV, CDR2 YYDKDF (reference sequence). The length of the CDR3 is 15 residues. The CDR3 DNA sequence: TGTGCCACCAGCAGGGAAGCGGGAGAGTACAATGAGCAGTTCTTC. Translated, it gives CATSREAGEYNEQFF.

The CDR3 DNA is TGTGCCAGCAGCCCCACGGGTCCCTACGAGCAGTACTTC. It encodes CASSPTGPYEQYF. The chain uses TRBV7-8 and TRBJ2-7; unclear D gene. V lost 5 bases, J lost 2 bases, and 10 bases lay in between. Germline lookup yields CDR1 SGHVS and CDR2 FQNEAQ. The CDR3 covers 13 residues.